A single sample is the source of the 14 T cell receptor beta chains below, sequenced in a study of glioma-infiltrating T cells (dated by TCRdb to the mid-2010s). Sequencer: Illumina MiSeq. The iRepertoire nested amplicon-rescue multiplex PCR (arm-PCR) platform was used to amplify TCR alpha and beta CDR3 regions from RNA. TCRdb reran the public reads through fastp at Q25 and MiXCR, keeping productive beta chains. When rows share a CDR3 protein, they turn into one entry using the most common DNA and genes. This sample lists 170,000 or so distinct CDR3 sequences; approximately 40% were detected once. The top ten hold roughly 5.4% of the sample. The sequencing input was glioma tissue, nonneoplastic brain tissue, or PBMCs (not recorded which). The origin of the receptors is a human donor with low-grade glioma or glioblastoma, undergoing nonglioma brain surgery, or in good health (not recorded which).

This clonotype was observed many times. This sequence joins TRBV28 and TRBJ2-1; D unclear. The CDR3 spans 11 residues. Trimming pared 10 bases from V and 12 bases from J, leaving 16 bases between. In germline, CDR1 is MDHEN, CDR2 SYDVKM. CDR3 coding DNA: TGTGCCACTCGTGACGTGCGGAGGCAGTTCTTC. Its translation: CATRDVRRQFF.

The gene calls are TRBV29-1 and TRBJ2-7, with 9 bases matching TRBD2. CDR3 length: 14 residues. The V gene's germline CDR1 is SQVTM and CDR2 ANQGSEA. V was pared by 6 bases and J by 2 bases, with 8 bases of the junction left unmatched. The CDR3 here is CSVPVAGAAYEQYF. The CDR3 coding sequence is TGCAGCGTGCCCGTAGCGGGAGCGGCCTACGAGCAGTACTTC.

Of note for this clonotype: This clone may be a read error of a much larger clone one base away. The CDR3 does not close with the conserved phenylalanine or tryptophan, likely indicating a read error. No DNA is shown, since the ends of the CDR3 on it are uncertain; the CDR3 is the one TCRdb lists. The rearrangement joins TRBV10-3 to TRBJ2-1; TRBD2, as called in the table, went unchecked against the DNA. The germline CDR1 and CDR2 sequences are ENHRY and SYGVKD. The CDR3 numbers 9 amino acids, ends counted. CDR3 protein: CAISGGGPI.

With regard to this clonotype: A much bigger clone sits one base away, suggesting this may be a read error. This chain connects TRBV5-4 to TRBJ1-2; perhaps TRBD1 as D (6 bases). The CDR3 is 12 amino acids. The V gene's germline CDR1 is SGHNT and CDR2 YYREEE (reference sequence). The CDR3 region has the DNA TGTGCCAGCGGGGACAACTACTATGTCTACACCTTC. Translated, it gives CASGDNYYVYTF.

This chain joins TRBV2 and TRBJ2-2; maybe TRBD2 (6 bases). Looked up from germline, CDR1 is SNHLY and CDR2 is FYNNEI. The CDR3 spans 14 residues. V lost 5 bases to trimming and J lost 4 bases, with 11 bases between them. CDR3 protein: CASSNLEGTGELFF. The CDR3 nucleotides read TGTGCCAGCAGTAATTTGGAGGGCACCGGGGAGCTGTTTTTT.

This clonotype was recorded many times. V is TRBV28 and J is TRBJ1-2, with D possibly being TRBD1 (5 bases). The CDR3 runs 15 residues. Germline CDR1 reads MDHEN; CDR2 reads SYDVKM. V was shortened by 11 bases and J by 5 bases, with 24 bases between the two germline ends. The CDR3 sequence is CAAQGRVSVGYGYTF. The CDR3, as DNA: TGTGCCGCCCAGGGCAGGGTATCGGTAGGGTATGGCTACACCTTC.

This clonotype was detected once. A read error may explain this, as a much larger clone is one base away. The chain uses TRBV19 and TRBJ2-5; 12 positions agree with TRBD2. CDR1 LNHDA and CDR2 SQIVND come from the germline V gene (reference sequence). The CDR3 extends over 14 amino acids. After removal of 10 bases from V and 4 bases from J, the junction contained 7 bases not matched to a gene. This CDR3 is CATGLAGRGETQYF. CDR3 in DNA: TGTGCCACCGGACTAGCGGGAAGAGGAGAGACCCAGTACTTC.

Only one count was recorded for this clonotype. A much larger clone lies a single base off, so this may be a read error. This chain uses TRBV3-1 with TRBJ1-1, with 12 bases fitting TRBD1. Germline CDR1 LGHDT, CDR2 YNNKEL (reference sequence). This CDR3 spans 15 amino acids. In DNA form, the CDR3 reads TGTGCCATCAGCCAAGAACCGGGACAGGGGGCGAAAGCTTTCTTT. Its translation: CAISQEPGQGAKAFF.

This clonotype has just a few counts. The CDR3 is CASSSGQDYSPLHF. The CDR3 nucleotides read TGCGCCAGCAGCAGCGGACAGGATTATTCACCCCTCCACTTT. The chain has TRBV5-1 and TRBJ1-6; 7 bases agree with TRBD1. The V gene's germline CDR1 is SGHRS and CDR2 YFSETQ. The J segment lost 8 bases and the V segment lost 4 bases, leaving 6 bases of the junction unmatched. This CDR3 region has 14 residues.

This clonotype has a handful of counts. Sequence at one end of the junction differs from germline and may be a read error. This chain's CDR3 is CSAISANTIYF. The CDR3 DNA follows: TGCAGTGCCATATCTGCAAACACCATATATTTT. V gene TRBV20-1 combines with J gene TRBJ1-3; no firm D call. From germline, CDR1 is DFQATT and CDR2 SNEGSKA (reference sequence). This CDR3 has 11 residues.

This clonotype was seen at least ten times. This rearrangement joins TRBV25-1 to TRBJ2-7; unclear D gene. Per the germline V gene, CDR1 is MGHDK and CDR2 is SYGVNS. V shed 3 bases and J shed 6 bases, with 12 bases lying between them. The CDR3 has 13 residues. CDR3 sequence reads: CASSDLFTPEQYF. The CDR3 DNA reads TGTGCCAGCAGTGATCTCTTTACTCCCGAGCAGTACTTC.

The V call is TRBV29-1, the J call TRBJ2-1, with 9 nucleotides matching TRBD2. Germline assignment: CDR1 SQVTM and CDR2 ANQGSEA. The CDR3 runs 15 residues. Trimming took 7 bases from V and 0 from J; bases not matched to a gene: 7. The CDR3 region is CSGDLSGGSYNEQFF. The CDR3, as DNA: TGCAGCGGGGACCTTAGCGGGGGCTCCTACAATGAGCAGTTCTTC.

This clonotype was observed a handful of times. This chain connects TRBV7-2 to TRBJ2-1, with D maybe TRBD2 (6 bases). The CDR3 consists of 15 residues. Germline CDR1 reads SGHTA; CDR2 reads FQGNSA. Trimming cost V 5 bases and J 4 bases, with 15 bases left between them. This CDR3 reads CASSRERAGYNEQFF. The CDR3 DNA reads TGTGCCAGCAGCCGAGAGCGGGCGGGTTACAATGAGCAGTTCTTC.

Regarding this clonotype: At one boundary the junction diverges from the germline segment, which might be a read error. This chain links TRBV15 with TRBJ1-5; perhaps TRBD1 as D (6 bases). The CDR3 totals 14 residues. CDR1 LNHNV and CDR2 YYDKDF come from the germline V gene (reference sequence). Here the CDR3 reads CATRRVDSNKTQHF. The CDR3 region has the DNA TGTGCCACCAGAAGAGTGGACAGCAATAAGACCCAGCATTTT.